The text below deals with one TCR beta chain. Between the trimmed V and J ends, which lost 11 bases and 2 bases, there was a span of 19 bases. The CDR3 has 15 residues. Germline CDR1 is LNHNV and CDR2 is YYDKDF (reference sequence). The data are from a study of CD8 T cells in Susac syndrome. Random hexamers primed reverse transcription of about 0.45 to 1 ug RNA. TCRdb fed the immunoSEQ multiplex PCR reads into MiXCR, producing one record per CDR3 protein. The data hold roughly 80,000 distinct CDR3 sequences, with about 91% observed a single time. The sequencing sample was made of CD8+ T cells from PBMCs. This chain links TRBV15 with TRBJ1-5; a weak D match, TRBD1 (5 bases). The origin of this receptor is a human donor with multiple sclerosis. As DNA, the CDR3 is TGTGCCTCCTCCAGGGACCGGGCGGGCAATCAGCCCCAGCATTTT. Its translation: CASSRDRAGNQPQHF. Full variable domain (outside the CDR3, taken from reference TRBV15 and TRBJ1-5): DAMVIQNPRYQVTQFGKPVTLSCSQTLNHNVMYWYQQKSSQAPKLLFHYYDKDFNNEADTPDNFQSRRPNTSFCFLDIRSPGLGDTAMYLCASSRDRAGNQPQHFGDGTRLSIL.